Shown below are 17 T cell receptor beta chains from a single sample sequenced in a study of neurological immune-mediated disorders. Indicated time point: technical triplicate 1. TCRdb itself ran the 5' RACE reads through MiXCR, one entry per CDR3 protein. The sample records around 37,000 distinct CDR3 sequences, around 10% being singletons. The source material was PBMCs. The receptors were gathered from a man aged 60 to 69 with HTLV-1-associated myelopathy (HAM/TSP).

This clonotype was observed at least ten times. The chain links TRBV24-1 to TRBJ2-2; D is undetermined. Trimming cost V 4 bases and J 0 bases, with 23 bases left between them. The CDR3 runs to 20 residues. Germline loops: CDR1 KGHDR, CDR2 SFDVKD. The DNA for the CDR3 is TGTGCCACCAGTGACCCGACCCCGGCAGGTCCCAACTCGAACACCGGGGAGCTGTTTTTT. Protein: CATSDPTPAGPNSNTGELFF.

This clonotype was counted ten times or more. The V gene is TRBV20-1, the J gene TRBJ1-2; D ambiguous. Trimming left V 6 bases short and J 2 bases short, with 10 bases between. CDR1 and CDR2 from the germline V gene are DFQATT and SNEGSKA (reference sequence). The CDR3 covers 12 residues. The CDR3 DNA reads as TGCAGTGCCCAAGGAGGGAACTATGGCTACACCTTC. Its translation: CSAQGGNYGYTF.

This clonotype has at least ten counts. V gene TRBV6-1 combines with J gene TRBJ2-5; D assignment may be TRBD1 or TRBD2 (5 bases each). Trimming left V 4 bases short and J 4 bases short, with 19 bases between. Germline CDR1 and CDR2: MNHNS and SASEGT. This CDR3 is built from 16 residues. As DNA, the CDR3 is TGTGCCAGCAGTGGAGGGGCCGGGCCTGGGAGAGAGACCCAGTACTTC. This gives the protein CASSGGAGPGRETQYF.

At least ten counts were recorded for this clonotype. The chain has TRBV6-2 or TRBV6-3 and TRBJ2-7, with 10 bases aligning to TRBD1. Germline CDR1 is MNHEY and CDR2 is SVGEGT. J lost 1 base, V lost 7 bases, and 7 bases had no gene match. CDR3 length equals 15 residues. CDR3 amino acids: CASIEGQGLSYEQYF. In nucleotides, the CDR3 is TGTGCCAGCATTGAGGGACAGGGGCTGTCCTACGAGCAGTACTTC.

Comment on this clonotype: An end of the junction does not agree with germline; a read error may underlie this. The chain uses TRBV3-1 and TRBJ2-6; maybe TRBD1 (6 bases). The germline gives CDR1 LGHDT, CDR2 YNNKEL (reference sequence). The CDR3 covers 19 residues. The CDR3 here is CVSSQDRQVPLSGVNVLTF. CDR3 nucleotides: TGTGTCAGCAGCCAAGATAGACAGGTCCCCCTCTCTGGGGTCAACGTCCTGACTTTC.

This clonotype was observed at least ten times. As DNA, the CDR3 is TGCGCCAGCAGCCGCGACCCCACAGATACGCAGTATTTT. Amino acid sequence: CASSRDPTDTQYF. The chain is built from TRBV10-1 and TRBJ2-3; no firm D call. Germline assignment: CDR1 WNHNN and CDR2 SYGVQD (reference sequence). The CDR3 length is 13 residues. The V end was cut by 6 bases, the J end by 2 bases, with 9 bases between.

About this clonotype: At one boundary the junction diverges from the germline segment, which might be a read error. The chain employs TRBV5-6 and TRBJ1-2; no reliable D call. CDR3 length equals 15 residues. CDR1 and CDR2 (germline): SGHDT, YYEEEE. CDR3 nucleotides: TGTGTCAGCAGCTTGCGCCGGCATGGTGGCGATGGCTACACCTTC. The encoded protein is CVSSLRRHGGDGYTF.

This clonotype was recorded at least ten times. V usage is TRBV7-2 and J usage is TRBJ2-7; 9 bases fit TRBD1. V shed 6 bases, J shed 6 bases, and the junction held 6 bases outside the gene matches. Germline V gene sequence: CDR1 SGHTA, CDR2 FQGNSA. The CDR3 loop spans 13 amino acids. The CDR3 sequence is CASRRDRDGEQYF. CDR3 sequence (DNA): TGTGCCAGCAGACGGGACAGGGACGGCGAGCAGTACTTC.

This clonotype was detected ten times or more. The chain couples TRBV7-2 to TRBJ2-2; D tentatively fits TRBD1 or TRBD2 (6 bases each). There are 17 residues in the CDR3. Between the trimmed V and J ends, which lost 0 bases and 0 bases, there was a span of 11 bases. Germline CDR1 and CDR2: SGHTA and FQGNSA. CDR3 coding DNA: TGTGCCAGCAGCTTAGCGATGGGGGGCGCGAACACCGGGGAGCTGTTTTTT. Translated, it gives CASSLAMGGANTGELFF.

In this sample, this clonotype turned up many times. The V call is TRBV7-9, the J call TRBJ2-1, with 8 nucleotides matching TRBD2. V lost 8 bases to trimming and J lost 3 bases; unmatched junction nucleotides: 6. CDR1 and CDR2 (germline): SEHNR, FQNEAQ (reference sequence). This CDR3 comprises 14 residues. DNA for the CDR3: TGTGCCAGCCTCCGGGGGGGCAACTACAATGAGCAGTTCTTC. This translates into CASLRGGNYNEQFF.

This clonotype was counted only a few times. This chain uses TRBV7-2 with TRBJ2-7; D is possibly TRBD2 (6 bases). The CDR3 spans 15 residues. Trimming took 1 base from V and 5 from J, leaving 15 bases between them. Germline CDR1 and CDR2: SGHTA and FQGNSA. The CDR3 region has the DNA TGTGCCAGCAGCTTAGATCCCGGAGGGCCCCACGAGCAGTACTTC. This encodes CASSLDPGGPHEQYF.

This clonotype was counted many times. This chain uses TRBV5-1 with TRBJ2-3; 8 bases are a match to TRBD2. This CDR3 region has 16 residues. The ends lost 0 bases at V and 2 bases at J; junction bases unmatched: 5. Germline loops: CDR1 SGHRS, CDR2 YFSETQ. The CDR3 spells CASSLAGREATDTQYF. The CDR3 region has the DNA TGCGCCAGCAGCTTGGCCGGGCGGGAGGCCACAGATACGCAGTATTTT.

The sample holds many counts of this clonotype. The CDR3 is CSVIALGQNRSYEQYF. The CDR3 nucleotides read TGCAGCGTTATCGCTTTAGGACAGAACAGGTCCTACGAGCAGTACTTC. The V gene is TRBV29-1, the J gene TRBJ2-7, with a possible D match to TRBD1 (6 bases). Between the trimmed V and J ends, which lost 5 bases and 1 base, there was a span of 21 bases. The CDR3 runs 16 residues. The germline V gene has CDR1 SQVTM and CDR2 ANQGSEA.

This clonotype was picked up many times. This rearrangement joins TRBV3-1 to TRBJ1-1, with TRBD1 matching 8 bases. Germline values: CDR1 LGHDT, CDR2 YNNKEL (reference sequence). Losses at the gene ends were 5 bases for V and 12 bases for J; bases not matched to a gene: 11. CDR3 length: 13 residues. CDR3 bases: TGTGCCAGCAGCTCTCGACCGGACAGGGTGTCTTTCTTT. It is translated as CASSSRPDRVSFF.

This clonotype was recorded once. The chain links TRBV19 to TRBJ1-2, with 12 bases identical to TRBD1. Germline V gene data show CDR1 as LNHDA and CDR2 as SQIVND (reference sequence). This CDR3 is built from 16 residues. V was pared by 7 bases and J by 7 bases, with 13 bases of the junction left unmatched. The CDR3: CASTPGGTGGLSGYTF. The CDR3 nucleotides read TGTGCCAGTACCCCGGGCGGGACAGGGGGCTTGTCTGGCTACACCTTC.

This clonotype was counted at least ten times. The chain employs TRBV5-8 and TRBJ2-3; a possible D gene is TRBD2 (5 bases). The CDR3 contains 16 residues. Germline CDR1 reads SGHTS; CDR2 reads YDEGEE. The ends were cut back, 2 bases at V and 2 bases at J, with 15 bases in the middle. CDR3 sequence reads: CASSFGLYSNTDTQYF. The DNA of the CDR3 is TGTGCCAGCAGCTTTGGACTTTACTCAAACACAGATACGCAGTATTTT.

This clonotype showed up many times. The rearrangement joins TRBV29-1 to TRBJ2-1; perhaps TRBD2 as D (5 bases). The V end lost 6 bases, the J end lost 1 base, and 13 bases lay between the germline ends. Germline lookup yields CDR1 SQVTM and CDR2 ANQGSEA. The CDR3 has 14 residues. CDR3 amino acids: CSVSSAVSYNEQFF. CDR3 nucleotides: TGCAGCGTCTCCTCAGCGGTATCCTACAATGAGCAGTTCTTC.